A selection of T cell receptor beta chains follows, all from one sample in a study of post-analysis software for immune sequencing data. MiXCR was run by TCRdb on the PCR reads, yielding one entry per CDR3 protein. The table lists about 430,000 distinct CDR3 sequences, 30% to 45% of them singletons, with about 7.6% in the top ten. The sequenced sample was blood. The receptors stem from a girl aged 2 to 10 with multiple sclerosis. Each CDR3 is given with its conserved first and last residue. D genes are given only for firm matches. Size is stated for part of the rows, as once, few or many counts, or as a class when the clone is expanded.

v_gene: TRBV5-1
d_gene: .
abundance: few
j_gene: TRBJ2-3
CDR3aa: CASSLRGTSTDTQYF
CDR3nt: TGCGCCAGCAGCTTACGGGGGACTAGCACAGATACGCAGTATTTT

v_gene: TRBV7-8
d_gene: .
abundance: .
j_gene: TRBJ2-1
CDR3aa: CASSSSIGGMAYNEQFF
CDR3nt: TGTGCCAGCAGCTCCTCTATTGGTGGGATGGCTTACAATGAGCAGTTCTTC

v_gene: TRBV24-1
d_gene: TRBD2
abundance: .
j_gene: TRBJ2-5
CDR3aa: CATSDQAGVWAETQYF
CDR3nt: TGTGCCACCAGTGATCAAGCGGGAGTATGGGCAGAGACCCAGTACTTC

v_gene: TRBV28
d_gene: TRBD1
abundance: few
j_gene: TRBJ2-4
CDR3aa: CASSSGTVLAKNIQYF
CDR3nt: TGTGCCAGCAGTTCAGGGACAGTACTAGCCAAAAACATTCAGTACTTC

v_gene: TRBV12-3/TRBV12-4
d_gene: .
abundance: .
j_gene: TRBJ1-2
CDR3aa: CASSSPGAPGYTF
CDR3nt: TGTGCCAGCAGTTCACCGGGGGCCCCCGGCTACACCTTC

v_gene: TRBV4-2
d_gene: TRBD2
abundance: .
j_gene: TRBJ2-1
CDR3aa: CASSQGTSGHYNEQFF
CDR3nt: TGTGCCAGCAGCCAAGGGACTAGCGGACACTACAATGAGCAGTTCTTC

v_gene: TRBV5-1
d_gene: .
abundance: medium-sized
j_gene: TRBJ2-7
CDR3aa: CASSLRPGVDYEQYF
CDR3nt: TGCGCCAGCAGCTTGCGGCCAGGGGTAGACTACGAGCAGTACTTC

v_gene: TRBV11-2
d_gene: .
abundance: .
j_gene: TRBJ2-2
CDR3aa: CASRAQGYTGELFF
CDR3nt: TGTGCCAGCAGAGCACAGGGCTACACCGGGGAGCTGTTTTTT

v_gene: TRBV28
d_gene: .
abundance: few
j_gene: TRBJ1-4
CDR3aa: CASSPGSLGEKLFF
CDR3nt: TGTGCCAGCAGCCCCGGGTCTTTGGGGGAAAAACTGTTTTTT

v_gene: TRBV20-1
d_gene: TRBD2
abundance: .
j_gene: TRBJ2-7
CDR3aa: CSARSTSGEPYEQYF
CDR3nt: TGCAGTGCTAGATCGACTAGCGGGGAGCCCTACGAGCAGTACTTC

v_gene: TRBV10-3
d_gene: TRBD2
abundance: few
j_gene: TRBJ2-7
CDR3aa: CAISVSGRASYEQYF
CDR3nt: TGTGCCATCAGCGTGTCGGGGAGGGCATCCTACGAGCAGTACTTC

v_gene: TRBV28
d_gene: .
abundance: .
j_gene: TRBJ1-2
CDR3aa: CASSIDLYGYTF
CDR3nt: TGTGCCAGCAGTATCGACCTCTATGGCTACACCTTC

v_gene: TRBV30
d_gene: .
abundance: few
j_gene: TRBJ1-2
CDR3aa: CAWSWGGGNYGYTF
CDR3nt: TGTGCCTGGAGTTGGGGTGGGGGAAACTATGGCTACACCTTC

v_gene: TRBV6-5
d_gene: .
abundance: few
j_gene: TRBJ1-1
CDR3aa: CASSYSREGITEAFF
CDR3nt: TGTGCCAGCAGTTACTCTCGGGAGGGGATCACTGAAGCTTTCTTT

v_gene: TRBV5-1
d_gene: .
abundance: .
j_gene: TRBJ2-7
CDR3aa: CASSRIGTSYEQYF
CDR3nt: TGCGCCAGCAGCCGCATTGGGACGAGCTACGAGCAGTACTTC

v_gene: TRBV7-2
d_gene: .
abundance: .
j_gene: TRBJ2-7
CDR3aa: CASTGGRAYSYGQYF
CDR3nt: TGTGCCAGCACCGGTGGGCGGGCCTACTCCTACGGGCAGTACTTC

v_gene: TRBV7-9
d_gene: TRBD2
abundance: .
j_gene: TRBJ2-7
CDR3aa: CASSPSGSKGYEQYF
CDR3nt: TGTGCCAGCAGTCCTAGCGGGAGTAAAGGCTACGAGCAGTACTTC

v_gene: TRBV11-2
d_gene: .
abundance: once
j_gene: TRBJ2-6
CDR3aa: CASTYSLPGANVLTF
CDR3nt: TGTGCCAGCACCTACAGCCTCCCTGGGGCCAACGTCCTGACTTTC

v_gene: TRBV29-1
d_gene: .
abundance: few
j_gene: TRBJ2-1
CDR3aa: CSVLVRASVETQFF
CDR3nt: TGCAGCGTTCTTGTCAGGGCTTCCGTCGAGACCCAGTTCTTC

v_gene: TRBV5-8
d_gene: .
abundance: few
j_gene: TRBJ1-2
CDR3aa: CASSLFGTEYGYTF
CDR3nt: TGTGCCAGCAGCCTCTTCGGCACGGAATATGGCTACACCTTC

v_gene: TRBV18
d_gene: .
abundance: .
j_gene: TRBJ2-3
CDR3aa: CASSPDSTGTDTQYF
CDR3nt: TGTGCCAGCTCACCCGATTCGACTGGCACAGATACGCAGTATTTT

v_gene: TRBV6-5
d_gene: .
abundance: .
j_gene: TRBJ2-1
CDR3aa: CASSYSARNEQFF
CDR3nt: TGTGCCAGCAGTTACTCGGCCCGCAATGAGCAGTTCTTC

v_gene: TRBV20-1
d_gene: TRBD1
abundance: few
j_gene: TRBJ1-5
CDR3aa: CSAREGGTAQPQHF
CDR3nt: TGCAGTGCTAGGGAAGGGGGCACGGCTCAGCCCCAGCATTTT

v_gene: TRBV13
d_gene: TRBD1
abundance: .
j_gene: TRBJ2-3
CDR3aa: CASSLRFGQGHTDTQYF
CDR3nt: TGTGCCAGCAGCCTAAGATTTGGACAGGGACACACAGATACGCAGTATTTT

v_gene: TRBV6-1
d_gene: .
abundance: few
j_gene: TRBJ2-7
CDR3aa: CASSEPDYEQYF
CDR3nt: TGTGCCAGCAGTGAACCCGACTACGAGCAGTACTTC

v_gene: TRBV14
d_gene: TRBD1
abundance: few
j_gene: TRBJ2-7
CDR3aa: CASIPPGTGAYEQYF
CDR3nt: TGTGCCAGCATACCTCCCGGGACAGGGGCCTACGAGCAGTACTTC

v_gene: TRBV7-9
d_gene: .
abundance: .
j_gene: TRBJ2-7
CDR3aa: CASSLEPPAEQYF
CDR3nt: TGTGCCAGCAGCTTAGAGCCGCCTGCGGAGCAGTACTTC

v_gene: TRBV12-3/TRBV12-4
d_gene: .
abundance: .
j_gene: TRBJ2-1
CDR3aa: CASSPTHRATRREDSYNEQFF
CDR3nt: TGTGCCAGCAGTCCCACGCACCGAGCGACTAGGCGGGAAGACTCCTACAATGAGCAGTTCTTC

v_gene: TRBV12-3/TRBV12-4
d_gene: .
abundance: .
j_gene: TRBJ1-5
CDR3aa: CASSRRLPRGNQPQHF
CDR3nt: TGTGCCAGCAGCCGCCGTCTACCACGGGGCAATCAGCCCCAGCATTTT

v_gene: TRBV12-3/TRBV12-4
d_gene: .
abundance: many
j_gene: TRBJ2-7
CDR3aa: CASSLKGSSPGSYEQYF
CDR3nt: TGTGCCAGCAGTTTAAAGGGGAGTTCCCCTGGGTCCTACGAGCAGTACTTC

v_gene: TRBV12-3/TRBV12-4
d_gene: TRBD2
abundance: .
j_gene: TRBJ2-3
CDR3aa: CASSRISGGVRTDTQYF
CDR3nt: TGTGCCAGCAGCCGAATAAGCGGGGGGGTACGGACAGATACGCAGTATTTT

v_gene: TRBV18
d_gene: TRBD1
abundance: few
j_gene: TRBJ1-4
CDR3aa: CASSPPGQANEKLFF
CDR3nt: TGTGCCAGCTCACCACCGGGACAGGCTAATGAAAAACTGTTTTTT

v_gene: TRBV7-2
d_gene: .
abundance: .
j_gene: TRBJ1-5
CDR3aa: CASSPGGGYNQPQHF
CDR3nt: TGTGCCAGCAGCCCCGGGGGGGGATACAATCAGCCCCAGCATTTT

v_gene: TRBV20-1
d_gene: TRBD1
abundance: many
j_gene: TRBJ2-7
CDR3aa: CSARGTGASGSSSYEQYF
CDR3nt: TGCAGTGCTAGAGGGACAGGGGCCAGTGGTTCCAGCTCCTACGAGCAGTACTTC

v_gene: TRBV28
d_gene: .
abundance: few
j_gene: TRBJ1-6
CDR3aa: CASSPWTASDKNNSPPHF
CDR3nt: TGTGCCAGCAGTCCCTGGACGGCATCAGATAAGAATAATTCACCCCCCCACTTT

v_gene: TRBV20-1
d_gene: .
abundance: .
j_gene: TRBJ2-5
CDR3aa: CSARDRGWYTQDQETQYF
CDR3nt: TGCAGTGCTAGAGATAGAGGGTGGTACACTCAAGACCAAGAGACCCAGTACTTC

v_gene: TRBV20-1
d_gene: TRBD2
abundance: few
j_gene: TRBJ2-1
CDR3aa: CSAAERGGALNNEQFF
CDR3nt: TGCAGTGCCGCAGAGCGCGGGGGGGCCCTCAACAATGAGCAGTTCTTC

v_gene: TRBV5-1
d_gene: TRBD1
abundance: few
j_gene: TRBJ2-7
CDR3aa: CATSTGSSYEQYF
CDR3nt: TGCGCCACCTCGACAGGGAGCTCCTACGAGCAGTACTTC

v_gene: TRBV28
d_gene: .
abundance: .
j_gene: TRBJ1-1
CDR3aa: CASSLWGLSDTEAFF
CDR3nt: TGTGCCAGCAGTTTATGGGGGCTTAGTGACACTGAAGCTTTCTTT

v_gene: TRBV7-2
d_gene: .
abundance: few
j_gene: TRBJ2-3
CDR3aa: CASSLNSGQTWDTQYF
CDR3nt: TGTGCCAGCAGCCTAAATAGCGGACAGACTTGGGATACGCAGTATTTT

v_gene: TRBV4-1
d_gene: .
abundance: .
j_gene: TRBJ2-4
CDR3aa: CASSRPIAKNIQYF
CDR3nt: TGCGCCAGCAGCCGACCTATAGCCAAAAACATTCAGTACTTC

v_gene: TRBV14
d_gene: .
abundance: .
j_gene: TRBJ1-1
CDR3aa: CASSDTGGNTEAFF
CDR3nt: TGTGCCAGCAGTGATACGGGTGGGAACACTGAAGCTTTCTTT

v_gene: TRBV19
d_gene: .
abundance: .
j_gene: TRBJ2-1
CDR3aa: CASSIGQGSYNEQFF
CDR3nt: TGTGCCAGTAGTATAGGGCAGGGGTCCTACAATGAGCAGTTCTTC

v_gene: TRBV29-1
d_gene: .
abundance: few
j_gene: TRBJ2-1
CDR3aa: CSVRDNLYNEQFF
CDR3nt: TGCAGCGTTAGGGACAACCTCTACAATGAGCAGTTCTTC

v_gene: TRBV4-1
d_gene: .
abundance: few
j_gene: TRBJ2-1
CDR3aa: CASSQDRRGRGSYNEQFF
CDR3nt: TGCGCCAGCAGCCAAGATAGGAGGGGGCGCGGGTCCTACAATGAGCAGTTCTTC

v_gene: TRBV6-6
d_gene: .
abundance: .
j_gene: TRBJ2-1
CDR3aa: CASSYIFGIDRDNEQFF
CDR3nt: TGTGCCAGCAGTTACATCTTTGGCATAGATAGAGACAATGAGCAGTTCTTC

v_gene: TRBV12-3/TRBV12-4
d_gene: TRBD1
abundance: .
j_gene: TRBJ1-6
CDR3aa: CASSLGVEDRRKPLHF
CDR3nt: TGTGCCAGCAGCCTAGGGGTCGAGGACAGGAGAAAGCCCCTCCACTTT

v_gene: TRBV2
d_gene: .
abundance: few
j_gene: TRBJ1-1
CDR3aa: CASSESLANTEAFF
CDR3nt: TGTGCCAGCAGTGAGAGTCTGGCGAACACTGAAGCTTTCTTT

v_gene: TRBV12-3/TRBV12-4
d_gene: .
abundance: .
j_gene: TRBJ2-2
CDR3aa: CASSGGTGELFF
CDR3nt: TGTGCCAGCAGTGGGGGGACCGGGGAGCTGTTTTTT

v_gene: TRBV12-3/TRBV12-4
d_gene: TRBD2
abundance: .
j_gene: TRBJ2-7
CDR3aa: CASSHLAGGPLEQYF
CDR3nt: TGTGCCAGCAGTCACCTAGCGGGAGGGCCCCTGGAGCAGTACTTC

v_gene: TRBV7-2
d_gene: .
abundance: .
j_gene: TRBJ2-1
CDR3aa: CASSSQILQFF
CDR3nt: TGTGCCAGCAGTTCGCAAATCCTCCAGTTCTTC

v_gene: TRBV6-1
d_gene: .
abundance: .
j_gene: TRBJ2-1
CDR3aa: CASSREQGHEQFF
CDR3nt: TGTGCCAGTTCCAGGGAGCAGGGCCATGAGCAGTTCTTC

v_gene: TRBV5-5
d_gene: TRBD2
abundance: few
j_gene: TRBJ2-3
CDR3aa: CASSFFDGTRDHTQYF
CDR3nt: TGTGCCAGCAGCTTCTTCGACGGGACTAGGGACCATACGCAGTATTTT

v_gene: TRBV7-2
d_gene: .
abundance: .
j_gene: TRBJ1-2
CDR3aa: CASSSADRARGYTF
CDR3nt: TGTGCCAGCAGCTCCGCAGACAGAGCCCGTGGCTACACCTTC

v_gene: TRBV4-3
d_gene: .
abundance: few
j_gene: TRBJ2-7
CDR3aa: CASSQETRTEQYF
CDR3nt: TGCGCCAGCAGCCAAGAAACCAGAACGGAGCAGTACTTC

v_gene: TRBV4-2
d_gene: .
abundance: .
j_gene: TRBJ2-6
CDR3aa: CASSHPSQGDGANVLTF
CDR3nt: TGTGCCAGCAGCCATCCATCACAAGGGGACGGGGCCAACGTCCTGACTTTC

v_gene: TRBV4-3
d_gene: .
abundance: few
j_gene: TRBJ2-3
CDR3aa: CASSQDLGVRTDTQYF
CDR3nt: TGCGCCAGCAGCCAAGATCTCGGGGTTAGGACAGATACGCAGTATTTT

v_gene: TRBV12-3/TRBV12-4
d_gene: .
abundance: .
j_gene: TRBJ2-2
CDR3aa: CASRSLGAEKNTGELFF
CDR3nt: TGTGCCAGCAGGTCGCTGGGCGCGGAGAAGAACACCGGGGAGCTGTTTTTT

v_gene: TRBV5-1
d_gene: TRBD1
abundance: few
j_gene: TRBJ2-5
CDR3aa: CASSPRPGQGVETQYF
CDR3nt: TGCGCCAGCAGCCCCCGACCGGGACAGGGTGTGGAGACCCAGTACTTC